What follows are 13 T cell receptor beta chains derived from one specimen sequenced in a study of response to subunit inactivated influenza vaccine. TCRdb used MiXCR to reprocess the RT-PCR reads, holding one entry per CDR3 protein. The sample has 650,000 to 800,000 distinct CDR3 sequences; under 20% are singletons. Material: PBMCs from blood, obtained 4 to 6 days after vaccination. These receptors were taken from a middle-aged man who received an inactivated influenza vaccine.

This clonotype appeared a few times. V and J are TRBV5-1 and TRBJ2-1; TRBD1 matches 7 bases. The CDR3 length is 15 residues. Germline V gives CDR1 SGHRS, CDR2 YFSETQ. Trimming took 4 bases from V and 3 from J; bases not matched to a gene: 7. CDR3 coding DNA: TGCGCCAGCAGCCTCGGACAGGTTTACTACAATGAGCAGTTCTTC. The encoded protein is CASSLGQVYYNEQFF. Drawing the rest from reference TRBV5-1 and TRBJ2-1, the complete variable domain is KAGVTQTPRYLIKTRGQQVTLSCSPISGHRSVSWYQQTPGQGLQFLFEYFSETQRNKGNFPGRFSGRQFSNSRSEMNVSTLELGDSALYLCASSLGQVYYNEQFFGPGTRLTVL.

This chain joins TRBV18 and TRBJ2-7; D not resolved. The ends were cut back, 2 bases at V and 5 bases at J, with 10 bases in the middle. The CDR3 extends over 13 amino acids. Germline V gene lookup returns CDR1 KGHSH and CDR2 LQKENI. The CDR3 coding sequence is TGTGCCAGCTCACCAGAGGCGTTCCACGAGCAGTACTTC. Its translation is CASSPEAFHEQYF.

This chain connects TRBV7-6 to TRBJ1-1; 7 nucleotides agree with TRBD1. Germline-derived CDR1 and CDR2 are SGHVS and FNYEAQ. The CDR3 runs to 16 residues. Trimming took 1 base from V and 0 from J; bases not matched to a gene: 5. The DNA for the CDR3 is TGTGCCAGCAGCTTAGAGACAGGGAGTATGAACACTGAAGCTTTCTTT. It specifies CASSLETGSMNTEAFF.

CDR3 coding DNA: TGCAGTGCTAGATTTATGGGAGCTGTTTTAGATACGCAGTATTTT. Its translation: CSARFMGAVLDTQYF. The chain combines TRBV20-1 with TRBJ2-3; possible D gene TRBD2, 5 bases. This CDR3 contains 15 residues. V was shortened by 2 bases and J by 5 bases, with 17 bases between the two germline ends. The germline V gene has CDR1 DFQATT and CDR2 SNEGSKA (reference sequence).

The genes are TRBV29-1 and TRBJ2-7; 11 bases agree with TRBD1. The CDR3 runs 14 residues. The ends lost 6 bases at V and 2 bases at J; junction bases unmatched: 6. The germline V gene encodes CDR1 SQVTM and CDR2 ANQGSEA. The CDR3 loop is CSVRTGGPTYEQYF. CDR3 sequence (DNA): TGCAGCGTAAGGACAGGGGGCCCAACCTACGAGCAGTACTTC.

This clonotype has more than one count but fewer than ten. The chain uses TRBV20-1 and TRBJ1-4; maybe TRBD1 (5 bases). CDR3 length: 14 residues. Germline assignment: CDR1 DFQATT and CDR2 SNEGSKA (reference sequence). V lost 1 base and J 8 bases, leaving 14 bases between the germline ends. The CDR3 protein is CSARVGGVSEKLFF. CDR3 nucleotide sequence: TGCAGTGCTAGAGTTGGGGGGGTTTCCGAAAAACTGTTTTTT.

Only a few counts were recorded for this clonotype. The chain joins TRBV18 to TRBJ1-1; 12 bases are shared with TRBD1. This CDR3 has 15 amino acids. The V gene end was trimmed by 3 bases and the J gene end by 5 bases; junction bases not matched to a gene: 4. Looked up from germline, CDR1 is KGHSH and CDR2 is LQKENI. CDR3 region: CASSPWDRGLTEAFF. CDR3 in DNA: TGTGCCAGCTCACCCTGGGACAGGGGGCTGACTGAAGCTTTCTTT.

The J gene is TRBJ2-7, the V gene TRBV7-9; D gene ambiguous. The CDR3 length is 15 residues. Trimming removed 1 base from V and 1 base from J, with 11 bases in between. Per germline, CDR1 SEHNR and CDR2 FQNEAQ (reference sequence). The CDR3 here is CASSLGPTQSYEQYF. As DNA, the CDR3 is TGTGCCAGCAGCTTAGGGCCTACCCAATCCTACGAGCAGTACTTC.

This clonotype was picked up a small number of times. This rearrangement joins TRBV4-3 to TRBJ2-2; D may be TRBD1 (5 bases). Germline assignment: CDR1 LGHNA and CDR2 YSLEER. Trimming took 0 bases from V and 2 from J, leaving 16 bases between them. CDR3 size: 18 residues. The CDR3 sequence: CASSQEKRQGSNTGELFF. CDR3 in DNA: TGCGCCAGCAGCCAAGAGAAACGGCAGGGTAGCAACACCGGGGAGCTGTTTTTT.

The chain joins TRBV6-6 to TRBJ2-2; D perhaps matches TRBD1 (5 bases). Trimming removed 6 bases from V and 6 bases from J, with 8 bases in between. The CDR3 extends over 12 amino acids. Germline CDR1 reads MNHNY; CDR2 reads SVGAGI (reference sequence). The CDR3 sequence is CASRSGSGELFF. Written as DNA, the CDR3 is TGTGCCAGCAGGTCAGGGTCCGGGGAGCTGTTTTTT.

This clonotype was observed many times. The chain couples TRBV20-1 to TRBJ2-7, with 7 bases lining up with TRBD1. V lost 1 base, J lost 0 bases, and 0 bases stayed unmatched. This CDR3 has 13 residues. Germline V gene sequence: CDR1 DFQATT, CDR2 SNEGSKA (reference sequence). CDR3 amino acids: CSARGDSSYEQYF. The DNA of the CDR3 is TGCAGTGCTAGAGGGGACAGCTCCTACGAGCAGTACTTC.

The rearrangement links TRBV4-2 to TRBJ2-5; D is perhaps TRBD1 (6 bases). The CDR3 has 15 residues. Germline CDR1 reads LGHNA; CDR2 reads YNFKEQ. Trimming removed 0 bases at V and 4 bases at J, with 12 bases between. The DNA for the CDR3 is TGTGCCAGCAGCCAAGAGTGGGGGACAACAGAGACCCAGTACTTC. Encoded protein: CASSQEWGTTETQYF.

This clonotype turned up a few times. The gene calls are TRBV7-9 and TRBJ2-7, with D possibly matching TRBD1 (6 bases). From germline, CDR1 is SEHNR and CDR2 FQNEAQ (reference sequence). This CDR3 comprises 15 residues. V lost 5 bases and J 2 bases, leaving 16 bases between the germline ends. The CDR3 is CASSPRARGTYEQYF. The CDR3 bases are TGTGCCAGCAGCCCCAGGGCCAGGGGAACCTACGAGCAGTACTTC.